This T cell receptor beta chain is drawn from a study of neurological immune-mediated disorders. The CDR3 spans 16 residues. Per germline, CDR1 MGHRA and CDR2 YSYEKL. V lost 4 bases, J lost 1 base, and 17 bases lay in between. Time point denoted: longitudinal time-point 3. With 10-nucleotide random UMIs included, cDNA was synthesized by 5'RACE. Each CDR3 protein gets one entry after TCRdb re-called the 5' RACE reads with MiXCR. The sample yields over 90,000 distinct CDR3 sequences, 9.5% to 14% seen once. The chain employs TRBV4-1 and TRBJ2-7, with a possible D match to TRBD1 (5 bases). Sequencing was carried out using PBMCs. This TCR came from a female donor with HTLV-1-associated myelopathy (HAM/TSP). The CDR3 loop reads CASSRSPMTVSYEQYF. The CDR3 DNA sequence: TGCGCCAGCAGCCGAAGCCCAATGACAGTTTCCTACGAGCAGTACTTC.